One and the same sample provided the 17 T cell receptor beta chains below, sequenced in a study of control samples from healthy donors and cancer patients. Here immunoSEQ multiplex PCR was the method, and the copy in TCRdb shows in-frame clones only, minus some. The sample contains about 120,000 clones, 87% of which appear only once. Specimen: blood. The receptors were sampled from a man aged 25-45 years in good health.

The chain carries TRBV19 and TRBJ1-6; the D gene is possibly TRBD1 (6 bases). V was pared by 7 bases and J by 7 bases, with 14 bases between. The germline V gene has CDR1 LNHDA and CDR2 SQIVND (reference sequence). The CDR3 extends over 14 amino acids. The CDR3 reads CASIGGGRNSPLHF. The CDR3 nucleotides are TGTGCCAGTATTGGAGGGGGGCGGAATTCACCCCTCCACTTT. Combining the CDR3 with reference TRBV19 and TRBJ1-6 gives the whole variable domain DGGITQSPKYLFRKEGQNVTLSCEQNLNHDAMYWYRQDPGQGLRLIYYSQIVNDFQKGDIAEGYSVSREKKESFPLTVTSAQKNPTAFYLCASIGGGRNSPLHFGNGTRLTVT.

The CDR3 region is CASSLSTDEKLFF. The CDR3 DNA is TGTGCCAGCAGCTTATCGACAGATGAAAAACTGTTTTTT. The chain combines TRBV11-2 with TRBJ1-4; D is possibly TRBD1 (5 bases). Trimming shortened V by 2 bases and J by 6 bases, and 7 bases separated the two germline ends. CDR1 SGHAT and CDR2 FQNNGV come from the germline V gene. CDR3 length equals 13 residues.

The CDR3 here is CASSNSGDPYEQYF. CDR3 nucleotides: TGTGCCAGTAGTAATTCCGGGGACCCCTACGAGCAGTACTTC. The chain employs TRBV19 and TRBJ2-7, with D perhaps matching TRBD1 or TRBD2 (5 bases each). Germline V lookup: CDR1 LNHDA, CDR2 SQIVND (reference sequence). V was clipped by 4 bases and J by 2 bases, with 12 bases between them. This CDR3 has 14 amino acids.

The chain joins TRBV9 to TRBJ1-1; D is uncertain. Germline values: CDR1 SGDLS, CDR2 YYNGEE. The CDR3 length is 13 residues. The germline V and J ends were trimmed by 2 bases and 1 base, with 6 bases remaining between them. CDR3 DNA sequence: TGTGCCAGCAGCGTTCAAGCGAACACTGAAGCTTTCTTT. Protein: CASSVQANTEAFF.

CDR3 sequence reads: CASSPPSWAGSGNTIYF. In nucleotides, the CDR3 is TGTGCCAGCAGCCCTCCGTCATGGGCAGGGTCTGGAAACACCATATATTTT. The V and J genes are TRBV3-1 (or the pseudogene TRBV3-2) and TRBJ1-3, with TRBD1 as a possible D gene (5 bases). Germline V gene sequence: CDR1 LGHDT, CDR2 YNNKEL (reference sequence). The CDR3 contains 17 residues. The V end was cut by 4 bases, the J end by 1 base, with 17 bases between.

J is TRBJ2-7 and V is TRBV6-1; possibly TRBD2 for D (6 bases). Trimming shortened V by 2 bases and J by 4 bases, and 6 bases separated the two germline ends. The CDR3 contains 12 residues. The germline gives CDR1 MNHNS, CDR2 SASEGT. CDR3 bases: TGTGCCAGCAGTGAACGGGGGTACGAGCAGTACTTC. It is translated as CASSERGYEQYF.

CDR3 sequence (DNA): TGTGCCAGCAGGACAGGGGTTCTGAACTATGGCTACACCTTC. This encodes CASRTGVLNYGYTF. This rearrangement joins TRBV28 to TRBJ1-2; TRBD1 matches 8 bases. The CDR3 covers 14 residues. Trimming at V came to 6 bases and at J to 2 bases, leaving 5 bases not matched to a gene. Germline lookup yields CDR1 MDHEN and CDR2 SYDVKM.

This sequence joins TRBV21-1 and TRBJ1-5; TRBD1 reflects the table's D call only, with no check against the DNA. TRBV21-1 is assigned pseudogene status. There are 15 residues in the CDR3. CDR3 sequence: CASSKEGTGNQPQHF. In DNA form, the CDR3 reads TGTGCCAGCAGCAAAGAAGGGACAGGCAATCAGCCCCAGCATTTT.

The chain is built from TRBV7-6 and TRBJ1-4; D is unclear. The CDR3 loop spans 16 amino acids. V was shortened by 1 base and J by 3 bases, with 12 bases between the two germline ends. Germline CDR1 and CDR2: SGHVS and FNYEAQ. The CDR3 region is CASSLGRRQANEKLFF. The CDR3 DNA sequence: TGTGCCAGCAGCTTAGGCAGGCGGCAGGCTAATGAAAAACTGTTTTTT.

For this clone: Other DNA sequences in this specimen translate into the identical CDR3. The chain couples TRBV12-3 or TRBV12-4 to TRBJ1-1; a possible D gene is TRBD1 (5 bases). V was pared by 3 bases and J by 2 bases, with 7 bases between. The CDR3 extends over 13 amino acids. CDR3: CASSFGDNTEAFF. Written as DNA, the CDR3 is TGTGCCAGCAGTTTCGGGGACAACACTGAAGCTTTCTTT.

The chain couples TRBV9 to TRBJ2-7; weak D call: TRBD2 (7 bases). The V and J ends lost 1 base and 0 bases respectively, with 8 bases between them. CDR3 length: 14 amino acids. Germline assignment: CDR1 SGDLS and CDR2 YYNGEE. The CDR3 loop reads CASSVRGASYEQYF. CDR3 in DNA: TGTGCCAGCAGCGTACGGGGGGCCTCCTACGAGCAGTACTTC.

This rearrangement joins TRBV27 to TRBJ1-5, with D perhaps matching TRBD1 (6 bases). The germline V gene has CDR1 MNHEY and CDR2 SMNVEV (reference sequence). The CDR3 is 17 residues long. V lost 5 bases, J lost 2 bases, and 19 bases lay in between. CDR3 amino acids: CASSPQGQSVGNQPQHF. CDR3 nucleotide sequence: TGTGCCAGCAGTCCTCAAGGACAGTCAGTAGGCAATCAGCCCCAGCATTTT.

The CDR3 DNA sequence: TGCGCCAGCAGCCAAGAGTGGGCAGGCTCTGGAAACACCATATATTTT. Amino acids: CASSQEWAGSGNTIYF. V usage is TRBV4-1 and J usage is TRBJ1-3; D gene unclear. Germline V gene lookup returns CDR1 MGHRA and CDR2 YSYEKL. This CDR3 region has 16 residues. V dropped 0 bases and J dropped 0 bases, with 9 bases sitting between them.

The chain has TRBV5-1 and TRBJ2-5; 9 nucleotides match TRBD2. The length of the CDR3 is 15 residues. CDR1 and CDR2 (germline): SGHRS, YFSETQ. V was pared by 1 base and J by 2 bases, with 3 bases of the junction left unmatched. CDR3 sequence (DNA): TGCGCCAGCAGCTTGAATAGCGGGAGACAAGAGACCCAGTACTTC. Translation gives CASSLNSGRQETQYF.

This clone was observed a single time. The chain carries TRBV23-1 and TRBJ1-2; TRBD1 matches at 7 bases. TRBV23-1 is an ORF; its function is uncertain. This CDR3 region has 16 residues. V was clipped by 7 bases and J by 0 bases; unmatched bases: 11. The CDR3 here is CASTRRSGTANYGYTF. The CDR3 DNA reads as TGCGCCAGCACTCGAAGATCCGGGACAGCTAACTATGGCTACACCTTC.

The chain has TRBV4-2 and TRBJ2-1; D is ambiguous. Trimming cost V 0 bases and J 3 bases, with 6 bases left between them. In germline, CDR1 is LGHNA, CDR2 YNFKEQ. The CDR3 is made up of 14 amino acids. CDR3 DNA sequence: TGTGCCAGCAGCCAAGAGGTCGGCTACAATGAGCAGTTCTTC. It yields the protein CASSQEVGYNEQFF.

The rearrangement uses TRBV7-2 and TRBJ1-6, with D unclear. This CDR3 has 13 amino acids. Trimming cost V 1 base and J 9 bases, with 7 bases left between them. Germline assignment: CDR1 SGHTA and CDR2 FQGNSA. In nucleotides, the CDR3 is TGTGCCAGCAGCTTAGAAACATTTTCACCCCTCCACTTT. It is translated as CASSLETFSPLHF. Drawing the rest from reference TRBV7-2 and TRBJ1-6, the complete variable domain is GAGVSQSPSNKVTEKGKDVELRCDPISGHTALYWYRQSLGQGLEFLIYFQGNSAPDKSGLPSDRFSAERTGGSVSTLTIQRTQQEDSAVYLCASSLETFSPLHFGNGTRLTVT.